The sequence of this T cell receptor (beta chain) was determined in a study of blood T cell repertoires in COVID-19. Across the study: COVID-19 samples, acute and convalescent, were from the United States, Italy and Spain. Nucleic acid was either cDNA or gDNA, and it came from T cells, B-cell-depleted T cells, or PBMCs.

In the authors' workflow: Using reference gene primer amplification, nucleated cell counts were estimated. Produced via immunoSEQ multiplex PCR; TCRdb's table is partial and in-frame only. V, J and clone size are taken as reported in that table, and D and trimming were inferred from the DNA itself. This sample yields 300,000 to 400,000 clones, of which around 86% are seen a single time; 1% belongs to the top ten. The CDR3 covers 17 residues. V lost 0 bases to trimming and J lost 4 bases; unmatched junction nucleotides: 7. The germline V gene encodes CDR1 LGHDT and CDR2 YNNKEL (reference sequence). The sequenced sample was peripheral blood. This chain connects TRBV3-1 (or the pseudogene TRBV3-2) to TRBJ2-2; TRBD2 matches at 8 bases. The clonotype originates from a man between 45 and 60 years old with active or convalescent COVID-19. In nucleotides, the CDR3 is TGTGCCAGCAGCCAAGATCCCCTTGCGGGAGGCACCGGGGAGCTGTTTTTT. It is translated as CASSQDPLAGGTGELFF.